This T cell receptor beta chain emerged from a study of T cells after yellow fever vaccination. Study context: Researchers used SMART-Seq v4 Ultra Low Input to prepare fractions that had low cell numbers.

This clonotype appeared a few times. The antigen remains undetermined. TCRdb fed the 5' RACE reads into MiXCR, producing one record per CDR3 protein. The sample consists of approximately 250,000 distinct CDR3 sequences, about 5.2% of them appearing once. The study's findings and limits: The booster saw the reappearance of most primary-vaccination clones (approximately 96% CD4, about 88% CD8).

Source: CD4+ T cells sorted from PBMCs, taken on the day of the yellow fever booster vaccination. This sequence originates from a man between 18 and 29 years old who received the YFV17D yellow fever vaccine.

The CDR3 reads CASSVRPNTGELFF. The CDR3 nucleotides read TGTGCCAGCAGCGTGAGACCGAACACCGGGGAGCTGTTTTTT. J is TRBJ2-2 and V is TRBV5-6, with D unresolved. This CDR3 has 14 amino acids. Germline CDR1 reads SGHDT; CDR2 reads YYEEEE. V lost 4 bases and J 0 bases, leaving 7 bases between the germline ends. The full variable domain, with the rest looked up from reference TRBV5-6 and TRBJ2-2, is DAGVTQSPTHLIKTRGQQVTLRCSPKSGHDTVSWYQQALGQGPQFIFQYYEEEERQRGNFPDRFSGHQFPNYSSELNVNALLLGDSALYLCASSVRPNTGELFFGEGSRLTVL.